This T cell receptor (beta chain) was recovered during a study of a mutant IDH1 vaccine in newly diagnosed glioma. Study background: Patients previously underwent radiotherapy, temozolomide, or both, and most underwent both.

With regard to this clone: What it recognizes is unknown.

Stated time point: week 47, end of study. All doses held 300 ug of mutant IDH1 20-mer peptide, with topical imiquimod. New astrocytomas of WHO grade 3 or 4 that were IDH1-mutant and ATRX-lost were found in the donors. Libraries were prepared by immunoSEQ multiplex PCR; TCRdb keeps only in-frame clonotypes and omits some of them. The table has 90,000 to 100,000 clones, just under 90% seen once. Trimming at V came to 0 bases and at J to 4 bases, leaving 6 bases not matched to a gene. CDR3 size: 15 residues. The germline V gene has CDR1 SGDLS and CDR2 YYNGEE. The rearrangement joins TRBV9 to TRBJ2-7; 8 bases fit TRBD1. The TCR comes from a woman in her forties or fifties with glioma. The input for sequencing was PBMCs, taken from a glioma patient whose treatment included an IDH1 peptide vaccine. CDR3 nucleotides: TGTGCCAGCAGCGTAGCAGTCAGGGGGCATTACGAGCAGTACTTC. It is translated as CASSVAVRGHYEQYF.